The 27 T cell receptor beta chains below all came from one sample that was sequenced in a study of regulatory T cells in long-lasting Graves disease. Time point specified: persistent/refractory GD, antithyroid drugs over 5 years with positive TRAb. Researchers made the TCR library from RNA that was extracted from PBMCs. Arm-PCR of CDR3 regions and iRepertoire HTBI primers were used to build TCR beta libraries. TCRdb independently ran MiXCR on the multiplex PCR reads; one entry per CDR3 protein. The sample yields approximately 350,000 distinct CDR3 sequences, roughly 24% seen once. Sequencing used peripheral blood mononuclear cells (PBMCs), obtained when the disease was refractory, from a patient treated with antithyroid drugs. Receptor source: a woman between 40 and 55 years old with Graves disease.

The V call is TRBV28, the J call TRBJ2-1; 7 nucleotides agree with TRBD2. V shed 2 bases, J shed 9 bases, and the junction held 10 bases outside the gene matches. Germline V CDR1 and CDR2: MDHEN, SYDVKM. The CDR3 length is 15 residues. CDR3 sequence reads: CASSLSGTGPGEQFF. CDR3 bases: TGTGCCAGCAGTTTAAGCGGGACGGGCCCGGGTGAGCAGTTCTTC. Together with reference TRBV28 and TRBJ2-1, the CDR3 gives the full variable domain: DVKVTQSSRYLVKRTGEKVFLECVQDMDHENMFWYRQDPGLGLRLIYFSYDVKMKEKGDIPEGYSVSREKKERFSLILESASTNQTSMYLCASSLSGTGPGEQFFGPGTRLTVL.

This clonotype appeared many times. CDR3 amino acids: CASSYSRNTEAFF. The CDR3 bases are TGTGCCAGCAGTTATTCACGGAACACTGAAGCTTTCTTT. The chain carries TRBV6-2 or TRBV6-3 and TRBJ1-1; no reliable D call. The V and J ends lost 3 bases and 1 base respectively, with 6 bases between them. The CDR3 has 13 amino acids. Germline V lookup: CDR1 MNHEY, CDR2 SVGEGT.

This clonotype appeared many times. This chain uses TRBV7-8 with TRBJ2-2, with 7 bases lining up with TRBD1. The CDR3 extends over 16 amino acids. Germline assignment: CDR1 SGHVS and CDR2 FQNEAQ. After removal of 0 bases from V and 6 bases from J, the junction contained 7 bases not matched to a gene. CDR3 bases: TGTGCCAGCAGCTTAGCAGGGGGCGGCTTACCCGGGGAGCTGTTTTTT. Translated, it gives CASSLAGGGLPGELFF.

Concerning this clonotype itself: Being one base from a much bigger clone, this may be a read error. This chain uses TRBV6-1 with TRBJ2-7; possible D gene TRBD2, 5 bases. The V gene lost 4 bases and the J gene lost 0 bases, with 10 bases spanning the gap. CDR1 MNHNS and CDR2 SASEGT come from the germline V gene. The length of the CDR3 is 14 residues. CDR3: CASSVLESSYEQYF. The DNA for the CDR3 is TGTGCCAGCAGTGTACTAGAGTCCTCCTACGAGCAGTACTTC.

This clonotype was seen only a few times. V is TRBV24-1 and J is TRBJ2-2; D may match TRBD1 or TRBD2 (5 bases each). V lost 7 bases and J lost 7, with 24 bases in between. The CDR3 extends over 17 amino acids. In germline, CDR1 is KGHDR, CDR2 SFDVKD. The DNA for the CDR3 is TGTGCCACCAGAGGGCCCCTAAGGCCCGGGGACGGCGGGGAGCTGTTTTTT. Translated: CATRGPLRPGDGGELFF.

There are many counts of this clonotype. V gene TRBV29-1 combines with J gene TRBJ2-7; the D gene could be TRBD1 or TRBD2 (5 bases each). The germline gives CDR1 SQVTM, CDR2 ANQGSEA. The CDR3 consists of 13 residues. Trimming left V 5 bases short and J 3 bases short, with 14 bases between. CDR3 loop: CSVCQGPGYEQYF. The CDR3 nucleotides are TGCAGCGTTTGTCAGGGACCTGGCTACGAGCAGTACTTC.

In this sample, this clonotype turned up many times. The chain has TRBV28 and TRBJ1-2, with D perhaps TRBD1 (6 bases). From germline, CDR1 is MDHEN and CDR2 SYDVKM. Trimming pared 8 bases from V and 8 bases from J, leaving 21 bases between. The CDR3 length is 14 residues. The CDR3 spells CASHPRGVDRGYTF. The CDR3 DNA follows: TGTGCCAGCCACCCGAGGGGGGTTGATCGGGGCTACACCTTC.

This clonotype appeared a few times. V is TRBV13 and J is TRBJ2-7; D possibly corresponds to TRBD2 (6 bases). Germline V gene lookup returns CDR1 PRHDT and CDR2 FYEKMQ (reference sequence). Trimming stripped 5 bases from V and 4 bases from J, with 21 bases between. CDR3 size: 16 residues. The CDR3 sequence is CASSGPSTGDWYEQYF. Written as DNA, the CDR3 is TGTGCCAGCAGCGGCCCAAGTACGGGGGATTGGTACGAGCAGTACTTC.

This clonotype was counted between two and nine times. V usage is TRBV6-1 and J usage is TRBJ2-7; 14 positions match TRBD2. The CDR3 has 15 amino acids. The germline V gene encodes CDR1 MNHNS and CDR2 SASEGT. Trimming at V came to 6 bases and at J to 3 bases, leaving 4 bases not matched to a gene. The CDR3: CASRRLAGGFYEQYF. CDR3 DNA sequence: TGTGCCAGCAGACGACTAGCGGGAGGGTTCTACGAGCAGTACTTC.

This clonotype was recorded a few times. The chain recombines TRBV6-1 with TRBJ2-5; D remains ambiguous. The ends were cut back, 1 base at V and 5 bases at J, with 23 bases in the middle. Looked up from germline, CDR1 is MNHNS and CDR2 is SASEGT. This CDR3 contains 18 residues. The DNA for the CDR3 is TGTGCCAGCAGTGAAGTTCTTGGTCGACCGCTTGATTGGGAGACCCAGTACTTC. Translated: CASSEVLGRPLDWETQYF.

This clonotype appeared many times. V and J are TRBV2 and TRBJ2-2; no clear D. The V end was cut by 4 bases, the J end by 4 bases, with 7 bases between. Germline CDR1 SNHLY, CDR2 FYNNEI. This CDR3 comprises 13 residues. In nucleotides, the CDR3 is TGTGCCAGCAGTGGACAATTCACCGGGGAGCTGTTTTTT. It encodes CASSGQFTGELFF.

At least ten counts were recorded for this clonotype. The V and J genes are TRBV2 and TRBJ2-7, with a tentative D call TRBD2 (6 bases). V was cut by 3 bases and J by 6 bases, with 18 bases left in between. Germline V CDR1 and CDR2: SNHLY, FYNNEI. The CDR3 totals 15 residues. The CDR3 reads CASSEGRGTLGEQYF. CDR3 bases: TGTGCCAGCAGTGAGGGGCGGGGAACCCTAGGCGAGCAGTACTTC. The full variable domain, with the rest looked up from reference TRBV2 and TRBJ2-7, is EPEVTQTPSHQVTQMGQEVILRCVPISNHLYFYWYRQILGQKVEFLVSFYNNEISEKSEIFDDQFSVERPDGSNFTLKIRSTKLEDSAMYFCASSEGRGTLGEQYFGPGTRLTVT.

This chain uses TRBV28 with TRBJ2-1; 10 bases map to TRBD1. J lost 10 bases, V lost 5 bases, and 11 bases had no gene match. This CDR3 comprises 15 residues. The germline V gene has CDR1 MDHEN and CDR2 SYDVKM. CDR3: CASSLAGTGVDEQFF. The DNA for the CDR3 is TGTGCCAGCAGTCTTGCCGGGACAGGGGTAGACGAGCAGTTCTTC.

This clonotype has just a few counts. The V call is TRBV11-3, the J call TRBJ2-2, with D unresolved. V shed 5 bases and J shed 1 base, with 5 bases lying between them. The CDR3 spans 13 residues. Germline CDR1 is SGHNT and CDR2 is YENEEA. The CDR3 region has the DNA TGTGCCAGCAGCCAACAGAACACCGGGGAGCTGTTTTTT. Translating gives CASSQQNTGELFF.

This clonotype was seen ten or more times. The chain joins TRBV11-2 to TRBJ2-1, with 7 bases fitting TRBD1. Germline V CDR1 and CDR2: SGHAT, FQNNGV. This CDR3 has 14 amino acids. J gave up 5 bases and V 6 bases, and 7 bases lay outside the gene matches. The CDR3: CASRDGQANNEQFF. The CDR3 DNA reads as TGTGCCAGCAGAGATGGACAGGCCAACAATGAGCAGTTCTTC.

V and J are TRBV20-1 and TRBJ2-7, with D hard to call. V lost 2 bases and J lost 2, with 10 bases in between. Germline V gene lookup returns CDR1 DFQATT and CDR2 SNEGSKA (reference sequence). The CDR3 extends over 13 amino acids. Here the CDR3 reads CSARPPGPYEQYF. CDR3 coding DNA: TGCAGTGCTAGACCCCCAGGTCCCTACGAGCAGTACTTC.

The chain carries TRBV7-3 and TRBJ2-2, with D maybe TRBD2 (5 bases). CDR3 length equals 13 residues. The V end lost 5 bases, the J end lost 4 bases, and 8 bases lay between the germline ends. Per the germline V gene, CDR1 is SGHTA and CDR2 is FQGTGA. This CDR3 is CASSSAGTGELFF. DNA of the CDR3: TGTGCCAGCAGCAGCGCGGGCACCGGGGAGCTGTTTTTT.

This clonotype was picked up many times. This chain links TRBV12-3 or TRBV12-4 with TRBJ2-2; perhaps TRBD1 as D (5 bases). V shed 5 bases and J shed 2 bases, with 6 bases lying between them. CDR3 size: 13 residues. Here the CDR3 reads CASSDRNTGELFF. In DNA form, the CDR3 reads TGTGCCAGCAGTGACAGAAACACCGGGGAGCTGTTTTTT.

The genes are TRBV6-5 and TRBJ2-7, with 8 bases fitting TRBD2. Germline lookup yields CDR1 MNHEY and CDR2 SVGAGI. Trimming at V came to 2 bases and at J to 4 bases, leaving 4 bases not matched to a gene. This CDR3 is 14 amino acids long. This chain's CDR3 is CASSYGTRIYEQYF. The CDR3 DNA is TGTGCCAGCAGTTACGGGACTAGGATTTACGAGCAGTACTTC.

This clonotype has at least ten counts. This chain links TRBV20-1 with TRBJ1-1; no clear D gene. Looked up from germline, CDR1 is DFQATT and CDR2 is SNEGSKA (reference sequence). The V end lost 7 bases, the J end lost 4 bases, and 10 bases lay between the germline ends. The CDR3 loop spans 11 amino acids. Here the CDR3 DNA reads TGCAGTGGCGTAGGGCGCACTGAAGCTTTCTTT. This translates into CSGVGRTEAFF.

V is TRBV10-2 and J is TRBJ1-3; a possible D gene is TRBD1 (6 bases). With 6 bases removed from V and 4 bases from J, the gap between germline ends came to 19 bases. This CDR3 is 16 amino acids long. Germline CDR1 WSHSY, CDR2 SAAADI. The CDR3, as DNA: TGCGCCAGCAGCGGAGGGAGGGGGTCTCTGGGAAACACCATATATTTT. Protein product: CASSGGRGSLGNTIYF.

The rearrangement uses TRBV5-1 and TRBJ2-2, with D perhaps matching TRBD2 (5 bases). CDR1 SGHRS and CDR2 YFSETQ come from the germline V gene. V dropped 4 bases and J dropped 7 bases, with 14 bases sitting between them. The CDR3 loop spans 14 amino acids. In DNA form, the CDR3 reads TGCGCCAGCAGCCCGTCCGGGGTAATCGGGGAGCTGTTTTTT. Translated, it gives CASSPSGVIGELFF.

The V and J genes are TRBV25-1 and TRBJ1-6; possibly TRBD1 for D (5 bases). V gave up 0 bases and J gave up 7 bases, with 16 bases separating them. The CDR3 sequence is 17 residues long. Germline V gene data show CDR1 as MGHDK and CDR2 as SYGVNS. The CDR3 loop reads CASSEYWGTPENSPLHF. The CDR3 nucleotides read TGTGCCAGCAGTGAATATTGGGGGACCCCAGAGAATTCACCCCTCCACTTT.

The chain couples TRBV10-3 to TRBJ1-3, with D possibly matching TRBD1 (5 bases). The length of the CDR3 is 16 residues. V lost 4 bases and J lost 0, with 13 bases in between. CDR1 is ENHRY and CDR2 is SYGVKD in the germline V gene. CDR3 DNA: TGTGCCATCAGTGTAGGAGGGGCCTCCTCTGGAAACACCATATATTTT. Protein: CAISVGGASSGNTIYF.

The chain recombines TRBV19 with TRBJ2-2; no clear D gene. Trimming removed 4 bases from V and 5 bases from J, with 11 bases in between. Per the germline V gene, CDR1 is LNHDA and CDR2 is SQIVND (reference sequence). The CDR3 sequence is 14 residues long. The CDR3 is CASSTTLRTGELFF. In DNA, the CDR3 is TGTGCCAGTAGTACTACCCTGCGGACCGGGGAGCTGTTTTTT.

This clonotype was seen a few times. CDR3 in amino acids: CASSPETELNQPQHF. The CDR3, as DNA: TGTGCCAGCAGCCCAGAGACAGAACTTAATCAGCCCCAGCATTTT. This chain uses TRBV13 with TRBJ1-5; the D gene is possibly TRBD1 (5 bases). Looked up from germline, CDR1 is PRHDT and CDR2 is FYEKMQ (reference sequence). V was shortened by 5 bases and J by 4 bases, with 15 bases between the two germline ends. The CDR3 is 15 amino acids.

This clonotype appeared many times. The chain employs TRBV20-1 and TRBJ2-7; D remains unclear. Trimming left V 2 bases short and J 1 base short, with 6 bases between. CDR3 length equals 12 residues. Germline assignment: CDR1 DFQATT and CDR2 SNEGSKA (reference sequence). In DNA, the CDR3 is TGCAGTGCTAGACGACTTTCCTACGAGCAGTACTTC. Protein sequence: CSARRLSYEQYF.